The 2 T cell receptor beta chains given below trace back to one sample, sequenced in a study of blood T cells in healthy people across ages. Sample-barcoded 5' priming and a J-beta primer mix drove a second PCR of roughly 7 to 11 cycles. TCRdb redid the calling of the 5' RACE reads with MiXCR, one entry per CDR3 protein. The data hold 890,000 or so distinct CDR3 sequences, with about 59% observed a single time. The specimen sequenced was blood. All receptors derive from a man aged 30 to 39 in good health.

The V call is TRBV29-1, the J call TRBJ2-7; D gene ambiguous. The CDR3 consists of 11 residues. V was cut by 7 bases and J by 0 bases, with 7 bases left in between. The germline V gene has CDR1 SQVTM and CDR2 ANQGSEA. Here the CDR3 reads CSASSSYEQYF. CDR3 DNA: TGCAGCGCCAGTAGCTCCTACGAGCAGTACTTC.

This clonotype was detected a few times. The gene calls are TRBV4-3 and TRBJ2-7; possibly TRBD1 or TRBD2 for D (5 bases each). V was trimmed by 2 bases and J by 2 bases, leaving 13 bases between them. There are 15 residues in the CDR3. Germline V gives CDR1 LGHNA, CDR2 YSLEER. The CDR3 sequence: CASSQLGTATYEQYF. The CDR3 nucleotides read TGCGCCAGCAGCCAATTGGGGACGGCGACCTACGAGCAGTACTTC.